Listed here are 20 T cell receptor beta chains from one sample, sequenced in a study of blood T cell repertoires in COVID-19. Profiling relied on immunoSEQ multiplex PCR, and the TCRdb table lists in-frame clones only, not all of them. The sample yields under 200,000 clones, around nine tenths seen once. The sequencing input was peripheral blood. The receptors were gathered from a man in his 70s with acute or convalescent COVID-19.

The chain couples TRBV6-5 to TRBJ2-7; the match to TRBD1 covers 9 bases. In germline, CDR1 is MNHEY, CDR2 SVGAGI. V dropped 9 bases and J dropped 4; count of bases not matched to a gene: 4. There are 12 residues in the CDR3. The CDR3 sequence is CASRDREYEQYF. The CDR3 region has the DNA TGTGCCAGTAGGGACAGGGAGTACGAGCAGTACTTC.

On this clone: An end of the junction does not agree with germline; a read error may underlie this. The chain uses TRBV5-4 and TRBJ1-2, with 9 bases lining up with TRBD1. CDR3 length equals 14 residues. Germline V CDR1 and CDR2: SGHNT, YYREEE (reference sequence). The CDR3 loop reads CASSLSRDRDRRSF. In DNA form, the CDR3 reads TGTGCCAGCAGCTTGTCCCGGGACAGGGATCGTCGCTCCTTC.

The chain couples TRBV9 to TRBJ2-5; possibly TRBD2 for D (6 bases). Germline V gene data show CDR1 as SGDLS and CDR2 as YYNGEE. The V end lost 3 bases, the J end lost 0 bases, and 9 bases lay between the germline ends. This CDR3 has 14 amino acids. The CDR3 bases are TGTGCCAGCAGCGGGGGGGTGTACCAAGAGACCCAGTACTTC. Translating gives CASSGGVYQETQYF.

The gene calls are TRBV5-1 and TRBJ2-3; 9 bases line up with TRBD2. Germline CDR1 and CDR2: SGHRS and YFSETQ. CDR3 length: 16 residues. After removal of 5 bases from V and 5 bases from J, the junction contained 12 bases not matched to a gene. This CDR3 reads CASRSVLAGVGDTQYF. DNA of the CDR3: TGCGCCAGCAGGTCCGTTTTAGCGGGAGTTGGAGATACGCAGTATTTT.

This sequence joins TRBV5-6 and TRBJ2-2; 8 nucleotides agree with TRBD2. The germline V gene encodes CDR1 SGHDT and CDR2 YYEEEE. The CDR3 sequence is 15 residues long. The ends lost 4 bases at V and 3 bases at J; junction bases unmatched: 5. CDR3 sequence reads: CASSDRLAYTGELFF. Written as DNA, the CDR3 is TGTGCCAGCAGCGACCGACTAGCGTACACCGGGGAGCTGTTTTTT.

J is TRBJ2-3 and V is TRBV30; 12 bases agree with TRBD2. The J segment lost 3 bases and the V segment lost 4 bases, leaving 5 bases of the junction unmatched. Per the germline V gene, CDR1 is GTSNPN and CDR2 is SVGIG (reference sequence). The CDR3 covers 15 residues. The CDR3 nucleotides read TGTGCCTGGAAACTAGCGGGAGGTTGGACAGATACGCAGTATTTT. Amino acid sequence: CAWKLAGGWTDTQYF. The full variable domain, with the rest looked up from reference TRBV30 and TRBJ2-3, is SQTIHQWPATLVQPVGSPLSLECTVEGTSNPNLYWYRQAAGRGLQLLFYSVGIGQISSEVPQNLSASRPQDRQFILSSKKLLLSDSGFYLCAWKLAGGWTDTQYFGPGTRLTVL.

This chain links TRBV5-4 with TRBJ1-2, with D possibly matching TRBD1 (5 bases). The germline V and J ends were trimmed by 2 bases and 6 bases, with 17 bases remaining between them. The CDR3 sequence is 15 residues long. Germline V gene sequence: CDR1 SGHNT, CDR2 YYREEE (reference sequence). CDR3 in DNA: TGTGCCAGCAGCTTAGACCCGGACAACGATAATGGCTACACCTTC. This codes for CASSLDPDNDNGYTF.

This clone was counted only a few times. The chain has TRBV14 and TRBJ2-2; weak D call: TRBD1 (6 bases). This CDR3 contains 16 residues. V was trimmed by 4 bases and J by 6 bases, leaving 18 bases between them. The germline CDR1 and CDR2 sequences are SGHDN and FVKESK. The CDR3 nucleotides are TGTGCCAGCAGCCCCCTAAAGGACAGTCTTTCCGGGGAGCTGTTTTTT. Translating gives CASSPLKDSLSGELFF. The full variable domain, its missing parts supplied by reference TRBV14 and TRBJ2-2, is EAGVTQFPSHSVIEKGQTVTLRCDPISGHDNLYWYRRVMGKEIKFLLHFVKESKQDESGMPNNRFLAERTGGTYSTLKVQPAELEDSGVYFCASSPLKDSLSGELFFGEGSRLTVL.

The rearrangement links TRBV28 to TRBJ2-7, with a tentative D call TRBD1 (5 bases). The CDR3 runs to 13 residues. Trimming removed 2 bases from V and 5 bases from J, with 10 bases in between. Germline V gene sequence: CDR1 MDHEN, CDR2 SYDVKM. CDR3 sequence reads: CASSLLQGHEQYF. CDR3 DNA: TGTGCCAGCAGTTTACTCCAGGGTCACGAGCAGTACTTC.

This chain uses TRBV7-2 with TRBJ1-2; tentatively, D is TRBD1 (5 bases). The CDR3 extends over 13 amino acids. The germline V and J ends were trimmed by 5 bases and 4 bases, with 11 bases remaining between them. Germline CDR1 is SGHTA and CDR2 is FQGNSA. CDR3 region: CASSLGLFYGYTF. CDR3 in DNA: TGTGCCAGCAGCCTGGGACTGTTCTATGGCTACACCTTC. The full variable domain, in which reference TRBV7-2 and TRBJ1-2 provide the parts outside the CDR3, is GAGVSQSPSNKVTEKGKDVELRCDPISGHTALYWYRQSLGQGLEFLIYFQGNSAPDKSGLPSDRFSAERTGGSVSTLTIQRTQQEDSAVYLCASSLGLFYGYTFGSGTRLTVV.

This clone has just a few counts. The chain has TRBV6-1 and TRBJ1-2; 9 positions match TRBD1. The CDR3 sequence is 15 residues long. Germline V lookup: CDR1 MNHNS, CDR2 SASEGT. V trimming: 1 base; J trimming: 8 bases; junction bases outside the gene matches: 8. The CDR3: CASSEVQGAVEGYTF. For the CDR3, the DNA is TGTGCCAGCAGTGAAGTACAGGGGGCGGTGGAGGGCTACACCTTC.

This CDR3 is CSGDLNTEAFF. DNA of the CDR3: TGCAGTGGCGACTTGAACACTGAAGCTTTCTTT. The chain recombines TRBV20-1 with TRBJ1-1; no reliable D call. The CDR3 runs 11 residues. Germline CDR1 is DFQATT and CDR2 is SNEGSKA (reference sequence). The V gene lost 7 bases and the J gene lost 0 bases, with 6 bases spanning the gap.

The chain employs TRBV25-1 and TRBJ1-1; D gene ambiguous. V was cut by 3 bases and J by 4 bases, with 12 bases left in between. The CDR3 runs to 14 residues. The germline gives CDR1 MGHDK, CDR2 SYGVNS. CDR3 bases: TGTGCCAGCAGTGAGGCTCTGACTTCCACTGAAGCTTTCTTT. Its translation is CASSEALTSTEAFF.

The chain uses TRBV6-5 and TRBJ1-2; tentative D call: TRBD1 (5 bases). Trimming shortened V by 8 bases and J by 4 bases, and 14 bases separated the two germline ends. The CDR3 has 13 amino acids. CDR1 is MNHEY, CDR2 SVGAGI, per germline. DNA of the CDR3: TGTGCCAGCGCCGGGACTTACTCCTATGGCTACACCTTC. This encodes CASAGTYSYGYTF.

J is TRBJ2-3 and V is TRBV28, with a weak D call TRBD1 (6 bases). The CDR3 is 15 residues long. V lost 7 bases and J 1 base, leaving 15 bases between the germline ends. Germline V gene sequence: CDR1 MDHEN, CDR2 SYDVKM. CDR3 nucleotides: TGTGCCAGCACCGAACAGGGTACCCGCACAGATACGCAGTATTTT. Its protein is CASTEQGTRTDTQYF.

This clone was seen a single time. The chain joins TRBV29-1 to TRBJ2-3, with TRBD2 matching 7 bases. The trim removed 7 bases at V and 6 bases at J, leaving 10 bases unmatched. Germline V gives CDR1 SQVTM, CDR2 ANQGSEA. The CDR3 has 13 residues. The chain's CDR3 is CSAGAGVGDTQYF. DNA of the CDR3: TGCAGCGCCGGGGCGGGGGTCGGGGATACGCAGTATTTT.

The chain carries TRBV28 and TRBJ1-5; 7 bases align to TRBD1. CDR3 length: 19 residues. The ends lost 7 bases at V and 0 bases at J; junction bases unmatched: 18. From germline, CDR1 is MDHEN and CDR2 SYDVKM. Written as DNA, the CDR3 is TGTGCCAGCAACCAACCCGGGACAGCCGCAGGATATAGCAATCAGCCCCAGCATTTT. This sequence encodes CASNQPGTAAGYSNQPQHF. Based on the CDR3 plus reference TRBV28 and TRBJ1-5, the full variable domain is DVKVTQSSRYLVKRTGEKVFLECVQDMDHENMFWYRQDPGLGLRLIYFSYDVKMKEKGDIPEGYSVSREKKERFSLILESASTNQTSMYLCASNQPGTAAGYSNQPQHFGDGTRLSIL.

V gene TRBV19 combines with J gene TRBJ2-7, with 12 bases that match TRBD2. The J segment lost 6 bases and the V segment lost 2 bases, leaving 8 bases of the junction unmatched. This CDR3 is 16 amino acids long. Germline V CDR1 and CDR2: LNHDA, SQIVND (reference sequence). In DNA form, the CDR3 reads TGTGCCAGTAGTATACAGGCTAGCGGGAGGGCAGGCGAGCAGTACTTC. As protein: CASSIQASGRAGEQYF.

The chain has TRBV5-4 and TRBJ1-2; 9 nucleotides match TRBD1. V was clipped by 4 bases and J by 2 bases; unmatched bases: 0. Germline-derived CDR1 and CDR2 are SGHNT and YYREEE (reference sequence). The CDR3 is 13 amino acids. The CDR3 sequence is CASSGTGNYGYTF. DNA for the CDR3: TGTGCCAGCAGCGGGACAGGGAACTATGGCTACACCTTC.

A single count supports this clone. V and J are TRBV9 and TRBJ2-2, with 11 positions matching TRBD2. Per the germline V gene, CDR1 is SGDLS and CDR2 is YYNGEE. Trimming at V came to 3 bases and at J to 6 bases, leaving 1 base not matched to a gene. This CDR3 contains 14 residues. As DNA, the CDR3 is TGTGCCAGCAGCGCACTAGCGGGGGCCGGGGAGCTGTTTTTT. It translates to CASSALAGAGELFF.